This TCR beta chain was sequenced in a study of T cell repertoires in cytomegalovirus infection. Overall study: Indications came from public TCR beta signatures; they pointed to CMV infection and to a matching HLA type.

TCRdb re-derived calls from the reads in MiXCR, one entry per CDR3 protein. The sample yields some 920,000 distinct CDR3 sequences, approximately 31% seen once. V dropped 0 bases and J dropped 13; count of bases not matched to a gene: 3. Germline V lookup: CDR1 SGHNT, CDR2 YYREEE (reference sequence). The length of the CDR3 is 13 residues. Comment on this clonotype: Its antigen is not known.

The sequence derives from a human donor in good health (CMV status not recorded). Some clones in this sample may be carry-over from other donors' samples. This material consisted of cultured CD8+ T cells from PBMCs, taken from culture after CMV antigen stimulation. The chain recombines TRBV5-4 with TRBJ1-4, with 10 bases fitting TRBD1. The chain's CDR3 is CASSLGGQGVLFF. The CDR3 coding sequence is TGTGCCAGCAGCTTGGGTGGACAGGGGGTACTGTTTTTT. Supplemented by reference TRBV5-4 and TRBJ1-4, the full variable domain reads ETGVTQSPTHLIKTRGQQVTLRCSSQSGHNTVSWYQQALGQGPQFIFQYYREEENGRGNFPPRFSGLQFPNYSSELNVNALELDDSALYLCASSLGGQGVLFFGSGTQLSVL.